The clone carrying this TCR beta chain appeared a few times. Its antigen is unidentified. The study reverse transcribed the entire isolated RNA, so it sequenced expressed TCRB transcripts. Clones were sequenced by immunoSEQ multiplex PCR, and TCRdb holds only the in-frame ones, with some missing. The table shows around 130,000 clones, with around 9% occurring only once. These data come from a study of beta chain features in type 1 diabetes. Overall study results and limits: Naive, central memory and Treg TCRB repertoires seemed to resemble each other more closely in patients than they did in healthy donors. Researchers caution that PCR might favor shorter templates, equally among patients and controls. Among patients with Type 1 diabetes, TCRB CDR3s were moderately but significantly shorter in every one of the four CD4+ subsets.

The CDR3 contains 18 residues. Sequences were obtained from central memory CD4+ T cells from blood. V gene TRBV21-1 combines with J gene TRBJ2-4; the table gives TRBD1 as D, unverified against the DNA. TRBV21-1 constitutes a pseudogene. This TCR came from a man aged 25-40 years with type 1 diabetes. Written as DNA, the CDR3 is TGTGCCAGCAGCAAACGGACAGGGGTGGGCTGGGCCCTAAACATTCAGTACTTC. Translated: CASSKRTGVGWALNIQYF.